This T cell receptor beta chain was identified in a study of T cell repertoires in cytomegalovirus infection. Regarding the study as a whole: Within the response measured ex vivo, HLA-C-restricted CMV-specific TCR beta clonotypes were dominant.

MiXCR, run by TCRdb on the reads, gives a single entry per CDR3 protein. The sample lists hundreds of thousands of distinct CDR3 sequences; 40% to 50% were seen once. About this clonotype itself: Antigen: not known.

The CDR3 length is 15 residues. The V gene's germline CDR1 is SGHAT and CDR2 FQNNGV. Trimming removed 3 bases from V and 0 bases from J, with 10 bases in between. This specimen consisted of cultured PBMCs, obtained from culture after CMV antigen stimulation. The chain carries TRBV11-2 and TRBJ2-3; D uncertain. The receptor comes from a human donor in good health (CMV status not recorded). Some clones in this sample may be carry-over from other donors' samples. CDR3 residues: CASSLDQQSTDTQYF. Here the CDR3 DNA reads TGTGCCAGCAGCTTGGACCAGCAGAGCACAGATACGCAGTATTTT. The entire variable domain, with the rest obtained from reference TRBV11-2 and TRBJ2-3, is as follows: EAGVAQSPRYKIIEKRQSVAFWCNPISGHATLYWYQQILGQGPKLLIQFQNNGVVDDSQLPKDRFSAERLKGVDSTLKIQPAKLEDSAVYLCASSLDQQSTDTQYFGPGTRLTVL.